This T cell receptor beta chain originates from a study of CD8 T cells in ankylosing spondylitis. As the method for making TCR beta libraries, quantitative 5'-RACE with molecular barcodes was used. TCRdb itself ran the 5' RACE reads through MiXCR, one entry per CDR3 protein. The sample has 220,000 or so distinct CDR3 sequences; approximately 16% are singletons. General study points: Researchers reportedly found disease-linked clones significantly enriched in matched ankylosing spondylitis synovial fluid. Made up of about eight highly homologous variants, a TCR beta motif appeared characteristic of ankylosing spondylitis blood.

The V gene lost 0 bases and the J gene lost 3 bases, with 10 bases spanning the gap. Germline V gene sequence: CDR1 GTSNPN, CDR2 SVGIG (reference sequence). This CDR3 contains 14 residues. Points on this clonotype: The antigen remains undetermined.

V and J are TRBV30 and TRBJ2-3; tentatively, D is TRBD2 (5 bases). The clonotype was recovered from a male donor with ankylosing spondylitis. The sequencing sample was made of blood, either unsorted or a sorted T cell fraction (not recorded which). This chain's CDR3 is CAWSVVSGTDTQYF. CDR3 coding DNA: TGTGCCTGGAGTGTAGTCAGCGGAACAGATACGCAGTATTTT.